This TCR beta chain comes out of a study of spatial heterogeneity in lung cancer. Study at large: Detection of beta-chain sequences consistently exceeded that of alpha-chain sequences. Raw sequencing reads included, on average, more than 8.5 appearances of each unique TCR and UMI combination.

Sample time point: sample taken at primary tumor resection. Unsorted samples of tumor, nontumor lung or frozen PBMC had their whole RNA sequenced. The CDR3 contains 17 residues. The V gene lost 2 bases and the J gene lost 4 bases, with 21 bases spanning the gap. The germline V gene encodes CDR1 SEHNR and CDR2 FQNEAQ (reference sequence). In its sample, this clonotype was seen a few times. Every TCR cDNA molecule bore its own unique molecular identifier. TCRdb analysed the 5' RACE reads with MiXCR anew, one entry per CDR3 protein. The sample has some 41,000 distinct CDR3 sequences, approximately 7% seen once; the top ten hold 40% to 45%.

V usage is TRBV7-9 and J usage is TRBJ2-7; possible D gene TRBD2, 7 bases. This sample comprised PBMCs, obtained at surgery. This TCR was sampled from a female donor with early-stage non-small cell lung cancer. CDR3 bases: TGTGCCAGCAGCTTAACTCCCCGGGGGGCAAGGAGGTACGAGCAGTACTTC. Encoded protein: CASSLTPRGARRYEQYF.